This is a list of T cell receptor beta chains from one sample in a study of blood T cell repertoires in COVID-19. Using immunoSEQ multiplex PCR, the repertoire was profiled, and TCRdb retains in-frame clones only, with some absent. The sample lists 120,000 to 150,000 clones, approximately 88% seen once, with 5.5% in the top ten. The specimen sequenced was PBMCs or T cells enriched from blood (not recorded which). Every receptor here comes from a man aged 40-49 years with acute COVID-19. CDR3s include the opening cysteine and the closing phenylalanine or tryptophan. Fields, in order: clone size, D gene, V gene, J gene, CDR3 protein, CDR3 DNA. A D gene is named only where the DNA matches it firmly. Size is omitted from some rows. Given values are once, few, many or a class for expanded clones.

>NA|TRBD2|TRBV7-8|TRBJ2-7
CASSLALSGLAGESYEQYF
TGTGCCAGCAGCTTAGCCCTATCGGGACTAGCGGGAGAGTCCTACGAGCAGTACTTC
>NA|TRBD1|TRBV28|TRBJ2-2
CASSPWDSPSSGELFF
TGTGCCAGCAGTCCGTGGGACAGTCCATCCAGCGGGGAGCTGTTTTTT
>NA|NA|TRBV7-2|TRBJ2-1
CASSLLRSSYNEQFF
TGTGCCAGCAGCTTATTAAGGAGCTCCTACAATGAGCAGTTCTTC
>NA|NA|TRBV21-1|TRBJ1-2
CASSGDSVYGYTF
TGTGCCAGCAGCGGGGACAGCGTCTATGGCTACACCTTC
>NA|NA|TRBV4-1|TRBJ2-5
CASSQDLRRETQYF
TGCGCCAGCAGCCAAGATCTACGTCGGGAGACCCAGTACTTC
>few|NA|TRBV4-1|TRBJ2-7
CASSQGHDYEQYF
TGCGCCAGCAGCCAAGGACACGACTACGAGCAGTACTTC
>NA|TRBD1|TRBV7-9|TRBJ1-2
CASSLRQGSFYGYTF
TGTGCCAGCAGCTTACGACAGGGGTCTTTCTATGGCTACACCTTC
>NA|NA|TRBV11-3|TRBJ2-7
CASSLGGRGEQYF
TGTGCCAGCAGCTTAGGAGGTCGGGGTGAGCAGTACTTC
>NA|NA|TRBV19|TRBJ1-2
CASRRRDANYGYTF
TGTGCCAGTAGGAGGAGAGACGCTAACTATGGCTACACCTTC
>NA|TRBD1|TRBV28|TRBJ2-7
CASSLGDRAREQYF
TGTGCCAGCAGTTTGGGGGACAGGGCTCGCGAGCAGTACTTC
>NA|NA|TRBV19|TRBJ1-1
CASSIGRNTEAFF
TGTGCCAGTAGTATTGGGCGGAACACTGAAGCTTTCTTT
>NA|NA|TRBV5-6|TRBJ2-2
CASSGQGRNTGELFF
TGTGCCAGCAGCGGGCAGGGGAGGAACACCGGGGAGCTGTTTTTT
>NA|TRBD1|TRBV7-2|TRBJ1-2
CASSLQGARYGYTF
TGTGCCAGCAGCTTACAGGGGGCCCGATATGGCTACACCTTC
>NA|TRBD1|TRBV29-1|TRBJ2-7
CSVINRGWNEQYF
TGCAGCGTTATTAACAGGGGGTGGAACGAGCAGTACTTC
>NA|NA|TRBV7-2|TRBJ2-7
CASSLEPDGTYEQYF
TGTGCCAGCAGCTTAGAGCCGGACGGGACCTACGAGCAGTACTTC
>NA|TRBD1|TRBV27|TRBJ2-4
CASSTGQGNGAGNIQYF
TGTGCCAGCAGTACGGGACAGGGGAATGGGGCAGGAAACATTCAGTACTTC
>NA|NA|TRBV7-2|TRBJ1-1
CASSPAWQINTEAFF
TGTGCCAGCAGCCCCGCCTGGCAGATTAACACTGAAGCTTTCTTT
>once|NA|TRBV7-2|TRBJ2-1
CASSEGRIGYNEQFF
TGTGCCAGCAGCGAGGGAAGAATTGGTTACAATGAGCAGTTCTTC
>NA|NA|TRBV4-3|TRBJ1-4
CASSQDLAGPDEKLFF
TGCGCCAGCAGCCAAGATTTGGCAGGGCCTGATGAAAAACTGTTTTTT
>NA|NA|TRBV6-6|TRBJ2-3
CASSGNTDTQYF
TGTGCCAGCAGTGGCAACACAGATACGCAGTATTTT
>NA|TRBD1|TRBV2|TRBJ2-7
CASSEALGTGVDEQYF
TGTGCCAGCAGTGAAGCGCTTGGGACAGGGGTTGACGAGCAGTACTTC
>NA|TRBD1|TRBV9|TRBJ1-4
CASSEGQREKLFF
TGTGCCAGCAGCGAGGGACAGAGGGAAAAACTGTTTTTT
>NA|NA|TRBV12-3/TRBV12-4|TRBJ1-1
CASRQTRAEAFF
TGTGCCAGCAGACAAACGAGGGCTGAAGCTTTCTTT
>NA|TRBD2|TRBV30|TRBJ2-2
CAWSRLAGAGELFF
TGTGCCTGGAGTCGGCTAGCGGGGGCCGGGGAGCTGTTTTTT
>NA|TRBD1|TRBV7-9|TRBJ1-4
CASSWQGQASASTNEKLFF
TGTGCCAGCAGCTGGCAGGGACAGGCCTCGGCATCAACTAATGAAAAACTGTTTTTT
>NA|TRBD2|TRBV7-2|TRBJ2-1
CASSWTSGPEEQFF
TGTGCCAGCAGCTGGACTAGCGGCCCAGAAGAGCAGTTCTTC
>NA|TRBD1|TRBV4-1|TRBJ1-6
CASSQGPTQGEYNSPLHF
TGCGCCAGCAGCCAAGGCCCAACCCAGGGGGAGTATAATTCACCCCTCCACTTT
>once|TRBD2|TRBV5-1|TRBJ2-1
CASRGTSGGIEQFF
TGCGCCAGCAGAGGGACTAGCGGGGGGATTGAGCAGTTCTTC
>NA|TRBD1|TRBV2|TRBJ1-3
CAGTRQGRGTIYF
TGTGCCGGAACCCGACAGGGCAGGGGCACCATATATTTT
>NA|TRBD2|TRBV27|TRBJ2-1
CASSLWGLAGPDSYNEQFF
TGTGCCAGCAGTTTATGGGGACTAGCGGGACCTGACTCCTACAATGAGCAGTTCTTC
>NA|TRBD1|TRBV3-1/TRBV3-2|TRBJ2-7
CASSSRQGSGEQYF
TGTGCCAGCAGCTCCCGACAGGGGAGCGGCGAGCAGTACTTC
>NA|TRBD1|TRBV19|TRBJ1-1
CASSTQGAGTEAFF
TGTGCCAGTAGTACTCAGGGGGCGGGTACTGAAGCTTTCTTT
>NA|TRBD1|TRBV19|TRBJ2-5
CASSLQGQGLETQYF
TGTGCCAGTAGTCTCCAGGGACAGGGTTTAGAGACCCAGTACTTC
>NA|NA|TRBV4-3|TRBJ2-3
CASSQEPLGGEGTDTQYF
TGCGCCAGCAGCCAAGAACCCCTCGGAGGAGAAGGCACAGATACGCAGTATTTT
>NA|NA|TRBV12-3/TRBV12-4|TRBJ2-1
CASSNTGNNEQFF
TGTGCCAGCAGTAACACAGGTAACAATGAGCAGTTCTTC
>NA|TRBD2|TRBV6-2/TRBV6-3|TRBJ2-5
CASSYSRSGGVQETQYF
TGTGCCAGCAGTTACTCGAGAAGCGGGGGGGTTCAAGAGACCCAGTACTTC
>once|NA|TRBV3-1/TRBV3-2|TRBJ1-5
CASSQVAGAQPQHF
TGTGCCAGCAGCCAAGTCGCGGGGGCGCAGCCCCAGCATTTT
>NA|NA|TRBV9|TRBJ2-1
CASSVDQGTYNEQFF
TGTGCCAGCAGCGTAGACCAGGGTACCTACAATGAGCAGTTCTTC
>NA|NA|TRBV11-2|TRBJ2-1
CASSSDEQFF
TGTGCCAGCAGCTCGGATGAGCAGTTCTTC
>NA|TRBD1|TRBV4-1|TRBJ1-5
CASSFDRGDNQPQHF
TGCGCCAGCAGCTTCGACAGGGGGGATAATCAGCCCCAGCATTTT
>NA|TRBD2|TRBV25-1|TRBJ2-6
CASRGRDLLEAGANVLTF
TGTGCCAGCAGGGGGAGGGACCTCCTAGAGGCTGGGGCCAACGTCCTGACTTTC
>NA|TRBD2|TRBV3-1/TRBV3-2|TRBJ2-5
CASSQALTRKLAELYQETQYF
TGTGCCAGCAGCCAAGCCCTAACTCGTAAACTAGCGGAGCTGTACCAAGAGACCCAGTACTTC
>once|TRBD1|TRBV29-1|TRBJ2-5
CSVPGTAEASETQYF
TGCAGCGTCCCAGGGACAGCTGAGGCGTCGGAGACCCAGTACTTC
>NA|NA|TRBV28|TRBJ1-5
CASSLSGWSQPQHF
TGTGCCAGCAGTCTCTCGGGTTGGAGTCAGCCCCAGCATTTT
>NA|NA|TRBV27|TRBJ1-4
CASSPWASTNEKLFF
TGTGCCAGCAGTCCGTGGGCCTCAACTAATGAAAAACTGTTTTTT
>NA|TRBD1|TRBV5-1|TRBJ1-1
CASSSSTGGRTEAFF
TGCGCCAGCAGCTCCTCGACAGGGGGCAGGACTGAAGCTTTCTTT
>NA|NA|TRBV24-1|TRBJ2-3
CATSDLRSYTDTQYF
TGTGCCACCAGTGATTTACGGTCCTACACAGATACGCAGTATTTT
>NA|TRBD1|TRBV7-6|TRBJ1-1
CASSKARDRATEAFF
TGTGCCAGCAGCAAGGCCCGGGACAGGGCCACTGAAGCTTTCTTT
>NA|NA|TRBV12-3/TRBV12-4|TRBJ1-2
CASSLGHNYGYTF
TGTGCCAGCAGCCTGGGGCATAACTATGGCTACACCTTC
>NA|TRBD1|TRBV6-2/TRBV6-3|TRBJ1-5
CASSYSTGQGGDNQPQHF
TGTGCCAGCAGTTACTCGACCGGACAGGGTGGGGACAATCAGCCCCAGCATTTT
>NA|TRBD1|TRBV6-2/TRBV6-3|TRBJ1-2
CASSYSYDRAYNYGYTF
TGTGCCAGCAGTTACAGCTATGACAGGGCCTATAACTATGGCTACACCTTC
>once|NA|TRBV9|TRBJ1-3
CASSVSSQGSSGNTIYF
TGTGCCAGCAGCGTTAGCTCCCAGGGCTCGTCTGGAAACACCATATATTTT
>NA|TRBD2|TRBV24-1|TRBJ2-1
CATSDTTGTNLLEQFF
TGTGCCACCAGTGATACCACCGGGACTAATCTGCTTGAGCAGTTCTTC
>once|NA|TRBV5-1|TRBJ1-1
CASSLVAGLNTEAFF
TGCGCCAGCAGCTTGGTGGCGGGACTGAACACTGAAGCTTTCTTT
>NA|TRBD1|TRBV7-2|TRBJ1-1
CASSLGQGARIHTEAFF
TGTGCCAGCAGCTTAGGCCAGGGGGCGCGGATTCACACTGAAGCTTTCTTT
>NA|TRBD2|TRBV10-3|TRBJ2-1
CAISGDFSGGNSYNEQFF
TGTGCCATCAGTGGAGATTTTAGCGGGGGGAACTCCTACAATGAGCAGTTCTTC
>NA|NA|TRBV21-1|TRBJ2-1
CASSGRTSGGWYDWDNEQFF
TGTGCCAGCAGCGGCCGGACTAGCGGGGGGTGGTATGATTGGGACAATGAGCAGTTCTTC